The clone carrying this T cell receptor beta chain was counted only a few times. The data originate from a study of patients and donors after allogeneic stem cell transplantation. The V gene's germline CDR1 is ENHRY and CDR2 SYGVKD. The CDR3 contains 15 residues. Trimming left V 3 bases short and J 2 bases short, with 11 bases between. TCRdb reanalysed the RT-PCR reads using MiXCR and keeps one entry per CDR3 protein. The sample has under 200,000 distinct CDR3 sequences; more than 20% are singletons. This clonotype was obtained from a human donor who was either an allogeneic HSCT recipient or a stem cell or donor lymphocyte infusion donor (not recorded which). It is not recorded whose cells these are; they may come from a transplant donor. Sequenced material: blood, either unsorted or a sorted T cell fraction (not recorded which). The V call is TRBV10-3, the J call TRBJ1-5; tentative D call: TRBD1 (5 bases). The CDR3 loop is CAISDRVTGNQPQHF. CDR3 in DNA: TGTGCCATCAGTGACAGGGTGACGGGCAATCAGCCCCAGCATTTT.